This T cell receptor beta chain was identified during a study of blood T cell repertoires in COVID-19. J gave up 5 bases and V 4 bases, and 8 bases lay outside the gene matches. Per germline, CDR1 SQVTM and CDR2 ANQGSEA. The CDR3 runs to 14 residues. This clone was picked up one time. Data came from immunoSEQ multiplex PCR; TCRdb stores just in-frame clones and leaves some out. The sample lists under 200,000 clones, about 90% occurring once. The receptor's source is a woman aged 55-70 years with COVID-19, enrolled during active disease. The sequenced sample consisted of peripheral blood. The gene calls are TRBV29-1 and TRBJ2-5; 9 bases align to TRBD2. CDR3 coding DNA: TGCAGCGTTGCTCGCGGGAGGGCCTGGGAGACCCAGTACTTC. Translating gives CSVARGRAWETQYF. The full variable domain, in which reference TRBV29-1 and TRBJ2-5 provide the parts outside the CDR3, is SAVISQKPSRDICQRGTSLTIQCQVDSQVTMMFWYRQQPGQSLTLIATANQGSEATYESGFVIDKFPISRPNLTFSTLTVSNMSPEDSSIYLCSVARGRAWETQYFGPGTRLLVL.